This T cell receptor (beta chain) derives from a study of identical twins' blood T cells. Study-level findings and limits: V gene usage reportedly matched far better within twin pairs than unrelated donors. Each donor's most abundant TCRbeta clonotypes shared more CDR3 sequences with her twin than unrelated donors.

In germline, CDR1 is DFQATT, CDR2 SNEGSKA (reference sequence). Trimming shortened V by 5 bases and J by 0 bases, and 7 bases separated the two germline ends. This CDR3 has 12 amino acids. Each TCR cDNA library carried sample-specific barcodes on both ends. Authors' data handling: Clonotypes per individual ranged from about 95,000 to nearly 550,000. TCRdb called the 5' RACE reads again in MiXCR, with one record for every CDR3 protein. Here the V and J calls rest on TCRdb's processing, not on the authors' analysis. The table has 350,000 to 400,000 distinct CDR3 sequences, 25% to 35% seen once; the top ten hold about 6%. Regarding this clonotype: Its antigen remains unidentified.

V usage is TRBV20-1 and J usage is TRBJ1-1; D unresolved. The sequence came from a woman aged 18-49 years in good health. The sample comprised PBMCs. CDR3 residues: CSAATMNTEAFF. The CDR3 bases are TGCAGTGCTGCGACTATGAACACTGAAGCTTTCTTT.